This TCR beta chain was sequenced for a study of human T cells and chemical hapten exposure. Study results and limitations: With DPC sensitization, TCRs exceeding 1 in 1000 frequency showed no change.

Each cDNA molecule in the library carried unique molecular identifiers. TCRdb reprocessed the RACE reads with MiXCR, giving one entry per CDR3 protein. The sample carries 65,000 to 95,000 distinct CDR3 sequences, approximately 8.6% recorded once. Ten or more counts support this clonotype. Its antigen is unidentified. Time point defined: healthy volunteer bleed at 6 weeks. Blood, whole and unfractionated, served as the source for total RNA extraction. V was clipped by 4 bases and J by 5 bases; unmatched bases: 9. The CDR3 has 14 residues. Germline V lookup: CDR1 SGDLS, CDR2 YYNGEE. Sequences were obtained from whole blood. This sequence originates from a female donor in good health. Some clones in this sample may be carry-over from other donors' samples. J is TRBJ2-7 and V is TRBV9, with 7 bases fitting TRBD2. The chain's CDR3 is CASSTPGTINEQYF. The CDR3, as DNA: TGTGCCAGCAGCACCCCCGGGACTATAAACGAGCAGTACTTC.